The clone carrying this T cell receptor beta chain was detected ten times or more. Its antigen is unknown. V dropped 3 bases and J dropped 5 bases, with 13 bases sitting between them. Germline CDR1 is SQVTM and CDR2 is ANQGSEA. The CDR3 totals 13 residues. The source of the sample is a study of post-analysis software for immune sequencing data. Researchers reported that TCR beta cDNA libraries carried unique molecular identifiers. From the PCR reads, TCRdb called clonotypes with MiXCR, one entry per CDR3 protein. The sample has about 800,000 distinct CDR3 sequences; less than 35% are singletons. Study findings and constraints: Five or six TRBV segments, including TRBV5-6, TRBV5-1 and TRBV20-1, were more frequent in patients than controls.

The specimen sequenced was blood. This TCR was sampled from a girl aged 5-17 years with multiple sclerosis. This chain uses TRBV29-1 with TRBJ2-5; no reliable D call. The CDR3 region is CSVDGRVRETQYF. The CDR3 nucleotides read TGCAGCGTTGATGGCAGAGTCAGGGAGACCCAGTACTTC. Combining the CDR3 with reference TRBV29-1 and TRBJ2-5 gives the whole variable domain SAVISQKPSRDICQRGTSLTIQCQVDSQVTMMFWYRQQPGQSLTLIATANQGSEATYESGFVIDKFPISRPNLTFSTLTVSNMSPEDSSIYLCSVDGRVRETQYFGPGTRLLVL.